One sample yielded the 2 T cell receptor beta chains listed below, sequenced in a study of human T cells and chemical hapten exposure. The sample's time point: pre-sensitization, week 0. Stated treatment: therapeutic diphenylcyclopropenone sensitization with weekly scalp DPC. TCRdb analysed the RACE reads with MiXCR anew, one entry per CDR3 protein. This sample carries around 330,000 distinct CDR3 sequences, around 5.5% of them seen once, and the ten largest clones take less than 9%. The sample consisted of whole blood, taken in connection with sensitization to the hapten diphenylcyclopropenone (DPC). All receptors come from a young woman with alopecia areata. Some clones in this sample may be carry-over from other donors' samples.

In its sample, this clonotype was seen many times. The gene calls are TRBV4-3 and TRBJ2-2, with D hard to call. The V gene lost 2 bases and the J gene lost 1 base, with 14 bases spanning the gap. This CDR3 contains 17 residues. CDR1 is LGHNA, CDR2 YSLEER, per germline. DNA of the CDR3: TGCGCCAGCAGCCAACCAAGAATGGGTCAGAACACCGGGGAGCTGTTTTTT. Residues: CASSQPRMGQNTGELFF.

The rearrangement joins TRBV14 to TRBJ2-1, with 12 bases aligning to TRBD2. V lost 1 base to trimming and J lost 14 bases; unmatched junction nucleotides: 18. The length of the CDR3 is 18 residues. Germline V gene data show CDR1 as SGHDN and CDR2 as FVKESK. The chain's CDR3 is CASSQVSLGLAGGRGEFF. CDR3 coding DNA: TGTGCCAGCAGCCAAGTCTCCCTGGGTCTAGCGGGGGGGCGAGGAGAGTTCTTC.